Below, 6 T cell receptor beta chains from the same sample are listed, as sequenced in a study of radiotherapy plus CTLA-4 blockade in lung cancer. Produced via immunoSEQ multiplex PCR; TCRdb's table is partial and in-frame only. Altogether about 81,000 clones are present, 72% being singletons, with the ten largest covering 11% to 15%. Material: peripheral blood, obtained from a patient treated with radiotherapy plus ipilimumab. These receptor sequences come from a human donor with non-small cell lung cancer that progressed on radiotherapy plus ipilimumab.

V usage is TRBV27 and J usage is TRBJ2-6; TRBD1 matches at 9 bases. V lost 7 bases, J lost 4 bases, and 11 bases stayed unmatched. This CDR3 is 17 amino acids long. Germline V lookup: CDR1 MNHEY, CDR2 SMNVEV (reference sequence). This chain's CDR3 is CASTDQQGAPGANVLTF. In nucleotides, the CDR3 is TGTGCCAGCACCGATCAACAGGGGGCGCCCGGGGCCAACGTCCTGACTTTC.

The chain carries TRBV19 and TRBJ1-5; no clear D. Germline CDR1 and CDR2: LNHDA and SQIVND (reference sequence). The V and J ends lost 6 bases and 4 bases respectively, with 19 bases between them. This CDR3 contains 16 residues. The CDR3: CASSLMISGLNQPQHF. Written as DNA, the CDR3 is TGTGCCAGTAGCCTGATGATTTCTGGACTAAATCAGCCCCAGCATTTT.

This clone was seen only once. The V gene is TRBV7-8, the J gene TRBJ1-1; D gene uncertain. CDR1 SGHVS and CDR2 FQNEAQ come from the germline V gene. Trimming removed 5 bases at V and 5 bases at J, with 15 bases between. This CDR3 is built from 14 residues. CDR3 coding DNA: TGTGCCAGCAGCCCCCAAACTCGGGGTACTGAAGCTTTCTTT. Its protein is CASSPQTRGTEAFF.

The chain employs TRBV27 and TRBJ2-3, with 7 bases that match TRBD2. The CDR3 sequence is 16 residues long. Germline V gene data show CDR1 as MNHEY and CDR2 as SMNVEV (reference sequence). J lost 6 bases, V lost 2 bases, and 11 bases had no gene match. CDR3 sequence (DNA): TGTGCCAGCAGTTTAAGGTTTGGACTAGGGACGGATACGCAGTATTTT. Its protein is CASSLRFGLGTDTQYF.

The gene calls are TRBV7-8 and TRBJ1-2; 9 nucleotides line up with TRBD1. CDR3 length: 16 residues. Trimming removed 0 bases from V and 2 bases from J; junction bases left unmatched: 4. Germline V CDR1 and CDR2: SGHVS, FQNEAQ. The CDR3 bases are TGTGCCAGCAGCTTAGCGGGGACAGGGTTCAACTATGGCTACACCTTC. Encoded protein: CASSLAGTGFNYGYTF. Variable domain in full (rest from reference TRBV7-8 and TRBJ1-2): GAGVSQSPRYKVAKRGQDVALRCDPISGHVSLFWYQQALGQGPEFLTYFQNEAQLDKSGLPSDRFFAERPEGSVSTLKIQRTQQEDSAVYLCASSLAGTGFNYGYTFGSGTRLTVV.

V gene TRBV5-6 combines with J gene TRBJ2-3; D is unclear. CDR1 and CDR2 (germline): SGHDT, YYEEEE. CDR3 length: 15 residues. V was pared by 4 bases and J by 0 bases, with 12 bases between. The chain's CDR3 is CASSVGPTSTDTQYF. In DNA, the CDR3 is TGTGCCAGCAGCGTAGGGCCGACTAGCACAGATACGCAGTATTTT.